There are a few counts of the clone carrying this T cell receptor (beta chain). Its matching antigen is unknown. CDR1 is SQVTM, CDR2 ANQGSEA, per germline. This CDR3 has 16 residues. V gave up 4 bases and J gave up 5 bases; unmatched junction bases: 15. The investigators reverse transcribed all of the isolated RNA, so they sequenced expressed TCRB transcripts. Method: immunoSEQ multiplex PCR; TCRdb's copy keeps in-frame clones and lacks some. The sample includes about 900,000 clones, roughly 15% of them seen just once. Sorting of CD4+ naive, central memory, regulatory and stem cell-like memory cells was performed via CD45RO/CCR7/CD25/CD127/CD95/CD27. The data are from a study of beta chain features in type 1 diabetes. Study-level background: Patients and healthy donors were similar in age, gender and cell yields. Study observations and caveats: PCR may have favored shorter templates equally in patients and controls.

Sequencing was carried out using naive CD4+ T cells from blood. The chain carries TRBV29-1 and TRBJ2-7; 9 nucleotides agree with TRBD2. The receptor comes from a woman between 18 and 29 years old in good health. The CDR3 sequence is CSVALGLREGLNEQYF. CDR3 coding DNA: TGCAGCGTTGCCCTCGGTTTGCGGGAGGGCCTGAACGAGCAGTACTTC.